The rows below give T cell receptor beta chains drawn from one sample of a study of blood T cell repertoires in COVID-19. Sequencing was performed with immunoSEQ multiplex PCR; in TCRdb, only in-frame clones are kept and a portion is missing. The table lists 200,000 to 300,000 clones, 88% of them singletons, with roughly 4% in the top ten. The sequencing input was peripheral blood. These receptors were taken from a man aged 55 to 70 who had recovered from COVID-19. CDR3s include the opening cysteine and the closing phenylalanine or tryptophan. The order of the fields is clone size, D gene, J gene, V gene, CDR3 protein, CDR3 DNA. D genes are given only for firm matches. Some rows have no size entry. The others give once, few or many, or a class for an expanded clone.

clone size: few
D gene: .
J gene: TRBJ2-7
V gene: TRBV19
CDR3 protein: CASSIGQAGSYEQYF
CDR3 DNA: TGTGCCAGTAGTATAGGACAGGCTGGTTCCTACGAGCAGTACTTC

clone size: .
D gene: .
J gene: TRBJ1-1
V gene: TRBV11-3
CDR3 protein: CASSLARGTEAFF
CDR3 DNA: TGTGCCAGCAGCTTAGCGCGGGGCACTGAAGCTTTCTTT

clone size: few
D gene: TRBD1
J gene: TRBJ1-4
V gene: TRBV7-9
CDR3 protein: CASSAGTGGHEKLFF
CDR3 DNA: TGTGCCAGCAGCGCTGGGACAGGGGGCCATGAAAAACTGTTTTTT

clone size: .
D gene: TRBD1
J gene: TRBJ2-7
V gene: TRBV7-9
CDR3 protein: CASSHLDNRGGYEQYF
CDR3 DNA: TGTGCCAGCAGCCACCTCGACAACAGGGGTGGTTACGAGCAGTACTTC

clone size: .
D gene: TRBD2
J gene: TRBJ2-2
V gene: TRBV10-2
CDR3 protein: CASRGGGPNTGELFF
CDR3 DNA: TGCGCCAGCAGGGGCGGGGGGCCGAACACCGGGGAGCTGTTTTTT

clone size: once
D gene: TRBD2
J gene: TRBJ2-3
V gene: TRBV5-1
CDR3 protein: CASSPSTSGVTDTQYF
CDR3 DNA: TGCGCCAGCAGCCCGTCGACTAGCGGGGTCACAGATACGCAGTATTTT

clone size: once
D gene: TRBD1
J gene: TRBJ1-5
V gene: TRBV2
CDR3 protein: CASSVHRGSNQPQHF
CDR3 DNA: TGTGCCAGCAGTGTACACAGGGGTAGCAATCAGCCCCAGCATTTT

clone size: .
D gene: TRBD2
J gene: TRBJ2-7
V gene: TRBV11-3
CDR3 protein: CASSLAREDEQYF
CDR3 DNA: TGTGCCAGCAGCTTAGCCCGGGAGGACGAGCAGTACTTC

clone size: .
D gene: TRBD2
J gene: TRBJ2-2
V gene: TRBV4-2
CDR3 protein: CASSQEPSGGAVNTGELFF
CDR3 DNA: TGTGCCAGCAGCCAAGAGCCTAGCGGGGGGGCCGTTAACACCGGGGAGCTGTTTTTT

clone size: .
D gene: .
J gene: TRBJ2-1
V gene: TRBV9
CDR3 protein: CASSVGLNEQFF
CDR3 DNA: TGTGCCAGCAGCGTAGGTCTCAATGAGCAGTTCTTC

clone size: .
D gene: .
J gene: TRBJ2-7
V gene: TRBV19
CDR3 protein: CASSPNRQGGKREQYF
CDR3 DNA: TGTGCCAGTAGTCCAAACCGACAGGGAGGAAAACGGGAGCAGTACTTC

clone size: .
D gene: TRBD2
J gene: TRBJ2-4
V gene: TRBV6-2/TRBV6-3
CDR3 protein: CASSYSLGRVNIQYF
CDR3 DNA: TGTGCCAGCAGTTACTCCTTGGGGAGGGTAAACATTCAGTACTTC

clone size: .
D gene: .
J gene: TRBJ2-5
V gene: TRBV6-6
CDR3 protein: CASKSLGGAAQYF
CDR3 DNA: TGTGCCAGCAAAAGCCTGGGGGGGGCAGCCCAGTACTTC

clone size: .
D gene: TRBD1
J gene: TRBJ1-5
V gene: TRBV6-5
CDR3 protein: CASSRDRGFNQPQHF
CDR3 DNA: TGTGCCAGCAGCCGCGACAGGGGGTTTAATCAGCCCCAGCATTTT

clone size: .
D gene: TRBD2
J gene: TRBJ2-3
V gene: TRBV11-2
CDR3 protein: CASSIDRLASTDTQYF
CDR3 DNA: TGTGCCAGCAGCATAGATAGACTAGCGTCCACAGATACGCAGTATTTT

clone size: few
D gene: .
J gene: TRBJ1-1
V gene: TRBV19
CDR3 protein: CASSIFRTANTEAFF
CDR3 DNA: TGTGCCAGTAGTATTTTTCGGACAGCAAACACTGAAGCTTTCTTT

clone size: many
D gene: .
J gene: TRBJ2-7
V gene: TRBV9
CDR3 protein: CASSVGESYEQYF
CDR3 DNA: TGTGCCAGCAGCGTAGGCGAGTCCTACGAGCAGTACTTC

clone size: .
D gene: TRBD1
J gene: TRBJ2-7
V gene: TRBV6-5
CDR3 protein: CASRETGLPREQYF
CDR3 DNA: TGTGCCAGCAGGGAGACAGGGCTGCCGCGCGAGCAGTACTTC

clone size: .
D gene: .
J gene: TRBJ1-2
V gene: TRBV18
CDR3 protein: CASSLSADYGYTF
CDR3 DNA: TGTGCCAGCTCACTCTCGGCGGACTATGGCTACACCTTC

clone size: once
D gene: TRBD2
J gene: TRBJ2-5
V gene: TRBV7-3
CDR3 protein: CASSFERGGRETQYF
CDR3 DNA: TGTGCCAGCAGCTTTGAGCGGGGGGGCAGAGAGACCCAGTACTTC

clone size: .
D gene: .
J gene: TRBJ1-2
V gene: TRBV5-4
CDR3 protein: CASSLAARGNGYTF
CDR3 DNA: TGTGCCAGCAGCTTGGCGGCCAGGGGAAATGGCTACACCTTC

clone size: .
D gene: TRBD2
J gene: TRBJ2-1
V gene: TRBV18
CDR3 protein: CASSPGGGGKFF
CDR3 DNA: TGTGCCAGCTCACCGGGCGGCGGGGGGAAGTTCTTC

clone size: .
D gene: .
J gene: TRBJ1-3
V gene: TRBV7-8
CDR3 protein: CASSLTQGGSSGNTIYF
CDR3 DNA: TGTGCCAGCAGCCTGACCCAGGGCGGGAGCTCTGGAAACACCATATATTTT

clone size: .
D gene: .
J gene: TRBJ1-1
V gene: TRBV6-5
CDR3 protein: CASRATESTEAFF
CDR3 DNA: TGTGCCAGCCGAGCCACAGAGAGCACTGAAGCTTTCTTT

clone size: .
D gene: .
J gene: TRBJ1-1
V gene: TRBV3-1/TRBV3-2
CDR3 protein: CASSQGQMNTEAFF
CDR3 DNA: TGTGCCAGCAGCCAAGGCCAGATGAACACTGAAGCTTTCTTT

clone size: few
D gene: TRBD2
J gene: TRBJ2-5
V gene: TRBV7-2
CDR3 protein: CASSIGLASHHIRQETQYF
CDR3 DNA: TGTGCCAGCAGCATCGGACTAGCGAGTCACCACATTAGGCAAGAGACCCAGTACTTC

clone size: .
D gene: TRBD1
J gene: TRBJ2-5
V gene: TRBV7-2
CDR3 protein: CASSPGGRGQETQYF
CDR3 DNA: TGTGCCAGCAGCCCTGGGGGCAGGGGGCAAGAGACCCAGTACTTC

clone size: .
D gene: .
J gene: TRBJ2-5
V gene: TRBV12-3/TRBV12-4
CDR3 protein: CASRTYQETQYF
CDR3 DNA: TGTGCCAGCAGAACATACCAAGAGACCCAGTACTTC

clone size: .
D gene: .
J gene: TRBJ2-7
V gene: TRBV19
CDR3 protein: CASSIFTQGTHEQYF
CDR3 DNA: TGTGCCAGTAGTATCTTTACTCAGGGTACCCACGAGCAGTACTTC